These 25 T cell receptor beta chains were all obtained from the same sample, sequenced in a study of stem cell transplantation in POMP-related autoinflammatory disease. Produced via immunoSEQ multiplex PCR; TCRdb's table is partial and in-frame only. The top ten clones hold 0.6% to 0.8% of a sample with over 60,000 clones, roughly 91% of them seen once. The input for sequencing was CD4+ T cells from PBMCs, taken after stem cell transplantation. These receptors were taken from a human patient with POMP-related autoinflammation and immune dysregulation (PRAID). Some of these T cells may belong to the graft donor.

This chain joins TRBV6-5 and TRBJ2-3, with D perhaps TRBD1 or TRBD2 (5 bases each). Between the trimmed V and J ends, which lost 2 bases and 6 bases, there was a span of 18 bases. Germline V gene sequence: CDR1 MNHEY, CDR2 SVGAGI. CDR3 length: 16 amino acids. The CDR3 region has the DNA TGTGCCAGCAGTTACCTGCCGGGGCATAGCCGTGATACGCAGTATTTT. This codes for CASSYLPGHSRDTQYF.

The rearrangement uses TRBV19 and TRBJ2-1; TRBD2 matches 10 bases. Germline-derived CDR1 and CDR2 are LNHDA and SQIVND (reference sequence). This CDR3 contains 16 residues. The V gene end was trimmed by 5 bases and the J gene end by 0 bases; junction bases not matched to a gene: 4. The DNA of the CDR3 is TGTGCCAGTAGTCTTAGCGGGGGGTTCTCCTACAATGAGCAGTTCTTC. Translation gives CASSLSGGFSYNEQFF.

The V call is TRBV18, the J call TRBJ2-1; D gene uncertain. The germline V gene encodes CDR1 KGHSH and CDR2 LQKENI. The CDR3 runs 11 residues. The V end lost 1 base, the J end lost 8 bases, and 3 bases lay between the germline ends. CDR3 sequence (DNA): TGTGCCAGCTCACCACTCTATGAGCAGTTCTTC. As protein: CASSPLYEQFF.

V gene TRBV3-1 (or the pseudogene TRBV3-2) combines with J gene TRBJ2-1; 8 bases match TRBD2. V gave up 1 base and J gave up 5 bases; unmatched junction bases: 7. Germline V lookup: CDR1 LGHDT, CDR2 YNNKEL (reference sequence). This CDR3 is built from 16 residues. CDR3 in amino acids: CASSQAGSGTNNEQFF. CDR3 DNA sequence: TGTGCCAGCAGCCAAGCTGGTAGCGGGACCAACAATGAGCAGTTCTTC.

The gene calls are TRBV7-9 and TRBJ1-3; perhaps TRBD1 as D (5 bases). The CDR3 runs 17 residues. The germline CDR1 and CDR2 sequences are SEHNR and FQNEAQ (reference sequence). V lost 4 bases to trimming and J lost 3 bases, with 19 bases between them. The CDR3 sequence is CASSWGEKGTHGNTIYF. The CDR3 coding sequence is TGTGCCAGCAGCTGGGGGGAAAAGGGGACCCATGGAAACACCATATATTTT.

The genes are TRBV29-1 and TRBJ1-2; D remains unclear. Per germline, CDR1 SQVTM and CDR2 ANQGSEA. There are 12 residues in the CDR3. Trimming took 5 bases from V and 4 from J, leaving 11 bases between them. This CDR3 is CSVITAGYGYTF. The DNA for the CDR3 is TGCAGCGTTATTACAGCCGGCTATGGCTACACCTTC.

The gene calls are TRBV19 and TRBJ2-7, with 9 bases fitting TRBD2. Germline V CDR1 and CDR2: LNHDA, SQIVND (reference sequence). This CDR3 has 16 amino acids. J gave up 6 bases and V 6 bases, and 15 bases lay outside the gene matches. The CDR3 spells CASSHLGGRALGEQYF. The CDR3 DNA reads as TGTGCCAGTAGCCACTTGGGCGGGAGGGCCTTGGGCGAGCAGTACTTC.

V usage is TRBV5-1 and J usage is TRBJ2-7; TRBD1 aligns across 10 bases. Germline loops: CDR1 SGHRS, CDR2 YFSETQ. The CDR3 covers 14 residues. With V trimmed by 7 bases and J by 5 bases, 9 bases remained unmatched. CDR3 protein: CASRWGQGFHEQYV. Here the CDR3 DNA reads TGCGCCAGCCGCTGGGGACAGGGGTTTCACGAGCAGTACGTC.

The J gene is TRBJ2-1, the V gene TRBV10-1; TRBD2 is a possible D gene (6 bases). The CDR3 has 16 amino acids. CDR1 WNHNN and CDR2 SYGVQD come from the germline V gene (reference sequence). The V end lost 3 bases, the J end lost 1 base, and 13 bases lay between the germline ends. CDR3 sequence: CASSDVAAQSYNEQFF. The DNA for the CDR3 is TGCGCCAGCAGTGATGTAGCGGCCCAATCCTACAATGAGCAGTTCTTC.

V is TRBV6-6 and J is TRBJ1-6; D possibly corresponds to TRBD1 (6 bases). Between the trimmed V and J ends, which lost 6 bases and 10 bases, there was a span of 16 bases. The CDR3 is made up of 14 amino acids. Germline V lookup: CDR1 MNHNY, CDR2 SVGAGI (reference sequence). The CDR3 nucleotides read TGTGCCAGCAGCTTTGACAGGATCGTATCACCCCTCCACTTT. Translated, it gives CASSFDRIVSPLHF.

This clone has more than one count but fewer than ten. The chain joins TRBV3-1 (or the pseudogene TRBV3-2) to TRBJ2-7; no clear D. Germline loops: CDR1 LGHDT, CDR2 YNNKEL (reference sequence). V lost 7 bases and J lost 3, with 16 bases in between. The CDR3 runs 14 residues. Here the CDR3 reads CASTATEKIYEQYF. The CDR3 DNA sequence: TGTGCCAGCACTGCAACAGAGAAAATCTACGAGCAGTACTTC.

The chain uses TRBV5-1 and TRBJ2-5; D is unresolved. V was trimmed by 2 bases and J by 4 bases, leaving 15 bases between them. The CDR3 sequence is 15 residues long. Germline assignment: CDR1 SGHRS and CDR2 YFSETQ. CDR3 amino acids: CASSFPSSVRETQYF. DNA of the CDR3: TGCGCCAGCAGCTTTCCGAGCTCCGTGAGAGAGACCCAGTACTTC. The entire variable domain, with the rest obtained from reference TRBV5-1 and TRBJ2-5, is as follows: KAGVTQTPRYLIKTRGQQVTLSCSPISGHRSVSWYQQTPGQGLQFLFEYFSETQRNKGNFPGRFSGRQFSNSRSEMNVSTLELGDSALYLCASSFPSSVRETQYFGPGTRLLVL.

The genes are TRBV5-1 and TRBJ2-7, with no clear D. Germline V gene data show CDR1 as SGHRS and CDR2 as YFSETQ. V lost 0 bases, J lost 7 bases, and 14 bases lay in between. This CDR3 region has 14 residues. The CDR3 sequence is CASSLDQDPLEQYF. The CDR3 bases are TGCGCCAGCAGCTTGGACCAGGACCCTCTGGAGCAGTACTTC.

The chain's CDR3 is CASSSRERERNEQFF. CDR3 DNA: TGTGCCAGCAGCTCCCGGGAGCGGGAACGCAATGAGCAGTTCTTC. The gene calls are TRBV11-2 and TRBJ2-1, with 7 nucleotides matching TRBD2. Trimming took 4 bases from V and 6 from J; bases not matched to a gene: 9. This CDR3 has 15 residues. Germline assignment: CDR1 SGHAT and CDR2 FQNNGV.

The V call is TRBV7-3, the J call TRBJ2-1; D possibly corresponds to TRBD2 (5 bases). Germline-derived CDR1 and CDR2 are SGHTA and FQGTGA. V was clipped by 3 bases and J by 2 bases, with 11 bases between them. The CDR3 is 15 residues long. CDR3 sequence (DNA): TGTGCCAGCAGCTTGGGTCCAGCGGCCTACAATGAGCAGTTCTTC. Translation: CASSLGPAAYNEQFF.

The chain employs TRBV5-1 and TRBJ1-1; 10 bases map to TRBD1. The CDR3 has 16 residues. The germline CDR1 and CDR2 sequences are SGHRS and YFSETQ. The V segment lost 4 bases and the J segment 4 bases; nucleotides outside the gene matches: 10. In DNA form, the CDR3 reads TGCGCCAGCAGCCGAGATCCGACAGGGGGCCCCACTGAAGCTTTCTTT. Translation gives CASSRDPTGGPTEAFF.

This chain uses TRBV18 with TRBJ1-2, with 7 positions matching TRBD1. This CDR3 comprises 14 residues. Germline V gene data show CDR1 as KGHSH and CDR2 as LQKENI. Trimming removed 4 bases from V and 3 bases from J; junction bases left unmatched: 5. The CDR3 here is CASSLRDRDYGYTF. In DNA form, the CDR3 reads TGTGCCAGCTCACTCCGGGACAGAGACTATGGCTACACCTTC. Full variable domain (outside the CDR3, taken from reference TRBV18 and TRBJ1-2): NAGVMQNPRHLVRRRGQEARLRCSPMKGHSHVYWYRQLPEEGLKFMVYLQKENIIDESGMPKERFSAEFPKEGPSILRIQQVVRGDSAAYFCASSLRDRDYGYTFGSGTRLTVV.

This clone was observed once. The V gene is TRBV5-1, the J gene TRBJ2-6, with 11 bases matching TRBD1. The CDR3 runs to 17 residues. V trimming: 4 bases; J trimming: 3 bases; junction bases outside the gene matches: 6. The germline CDR1 and CDR2 sequences are SGHRS and YFSETQ. CDR3 residues: CASSLGTGGYGANVLTF. Written as DNA, the CDR3 is TGCGCCAGCAGCCTGGGGACAGGGGGATATGGGGCCAACGTCCTGACTTTC.

The chain carries TRBV28 and TRBJ1-1; D is ambiguous. The CDR3 runs 15 residues. The V gene's germline CDR1 is MDHEN and CDR2 SYDVKM. V lost 2 bases and J 1 base, leaving 11 bases between the germline ends. The CDR3 reads CASSLVPSGNTEAFF. CDR3 in DNA: TGTGCCAGCAGTTTAGTCCCCTCCGGGAACACTGAAGCTTTCTTT.

This clone was found once. The J gene is TRBJ1-5, the V gene TRBV5-6; D may be TRBD1 (5 bases). Germline V gene data show CDR1 as SGHDT and CDR2 as YYEEEE. CDR3 length: 16 residues. Trimming removed 2 bases from V and 0 bases from J, with 12 bases in between. The CDR3 here is CASSFSGSNSNQPQHF. CDR3 in DNA: TGTGCCAGCAGCTTTTCAGGGTCAAATAGCAATCAGCCCCAGCATTTT.

The chain joins TRBV18 to TRBJ1-1; unclear D gene. The CDR3 consists of 16 residues. Germline V lookup: CDR1 KGHSH, CDR2 LQKENI. The V end lost 3 bases, the J end lost 0 bases, and 14 bases lay between the germline ends. The DNA for the CDR3 is TGTGCCAGCTCACCGGTTATGGATTTAATGAACACTGAAGCTTTCTTT. Translating it yields CASSPVMDLMNTEAFF.

The J gene is TRBJ1-3, the V gene TRBV9, with D uncertain. V lost 0 bases, J lost 0 bases, and 10 bases lay in between. Germline V CDR1 and CDR2: SGDLS, YYNGEE. CDR3 length: 16 amino acids. In nucleotides, the CDR3 is TGTGCCAGCAGCGTAGCGGGAGGAAACTCTGGAAACACCATATATTTT. As protein: CASSVAGGNSGNTIYF. Combining the CDR3 with reference TRBV9 and TRBJ1-3 gives the whole variable domain DSGVTQTPKHLITATGQRVTLRCSPRSGDLSVYWYQQSLDQGLQFLIQYYNGEERAKGNILERFSAQQFPDLHSELNLSSLELGDSALYFCASSVAGGNSGNTIYFGEGSWLTVV.

V and J are TRBV6-1 and TRBJ1-5, with 8 bases that match TRBD1. V dropped 2 bases and J dropped 6; count of bases not matched to a gene: 9. The CDR3 is made up of 16 amino acids. Looked up from germline, CDR1 is MNHNS and CDR2 is SASEGT. DNA for the CDR3: TGTGCCAGCAGTGAATACCAAGGACAGGGCGGTCAGCCCCAGCATTTT. Amino acid sequence: CASSEYQGQGGQPQHF.

In its sample, this clone was seen once. CDR3 sequence: CATQHTGELFF. The CDR3 coding sequence is TGCGCGACACAGCACACCGGGGAGCTGTTTTTT. The V and J genes are TRBV4-1 and TRBJ2-2; D is unclear. The CDR3 consists of 11 residues. Germline CDR1 reads MGHRA; CDR2 reads YSYEKL.

In this sample, this clone turned up once. This chain links TRBV2 with TRBJ2-7; D is unclear. This CDR3 region has 12 residues. Germline V lookup: CDR1 SNHLY, CDR2 FYNNEI. Trimming took off 7 bases at V and 6 bases at J, with 13 bases between the two ends. CDR3 sequence (DNA): TGTGCCAGCACTCCCGGCTCTTTCGAGCAGTACTTC. Protein product: CASTPGSFEQYF.